This TCR beta chain was obtained from a study of a mutant IDH1 vaccine in newly diagnosed glioma. A few counts support this clone. As yet, its antigen is unknown. Time point specified: week 11, during vaccination. The study gave 300 ug of mutant IDH1 20-mer peptide per vaccine dose, with topical imiquimod. TCRdb's table, derived via immunoSEQ multiplex PCR, lists solely in-frame clones and lacks some. The table includes tens of thousands of clones, around 70% detected once. From germline, CDR1 is SGHVS and CDR2 FQNEAQ. The CDR3 length is 14 residues. Losses at the gene ends were 1 base for V and 5 bases for J; bases not matched to a gene: 4.

The TCR sequence derives from a man between 18 and 29 years old with glioma. Some clones in this sample may be carry-over from other donors' samples. The chain couples TRBV7-8 to TRBJ1-1; 7 bases match TRBD1. Specimen: peripheral blood mononuclear cells (PBMCs), collected from a glioma patient whose treatment included an IDH1 peptide vaccine. CDR3 nucleotide sequence: TGTGCCAGCAGCTTAGGACCGACAGGGACTGAAGCTTTCTTT. It translates to CASSLGPTGTEAFF.